This is a list of T cell receptor beta chains from one sample in a study of OX40 agonist ivuxolimab in advanced cancers. Clones were read by immunoSEQ multiplex PCR, and TCRdb kept only the in-frame ones, dropping some. The sample yields about 64,000 clones, roughly nine tenths seen once. The sequences come from CD4+ or CD8+ T cells sorted from blood, collected in a trial of the OX40 agonist ivuxolimab. The origin of the receptors is an adult with an advanced solid tumor such as melanoma, head and neck, liver or kidney cancer. Both conserved end residues are part of each CDR3. A D gene is named only where the DNA matches it firmly. Clone size is shown for a subset of rows, as once, few, many or a class of expanded clone.

CDR3 length: 12; V gene: TRBV5-1; clone size: -; J gene: TRBJ2-7; D gene: -; CDR3 DNA: TGCGCCAGCAGTCTGGTGGGATACGAGCAGTACTTC; CDR3 protein: CASSLVGYEQYF
CDR3 length: 14; V gene: TRBV27; clone size: -; J gene: TRBJ2-7; D gene: TRBD1; CDR3 DNA: TGTGCCAGCAGTTACGGGACAGGAGCCTACGAGCAGTACTTC; CDR3 protein: CASSYGTGAYEQYF
CDR3 length: 14; V gene: TRBV7-9; clone size: -; J gene: TRBJ1-1; D gene: -; CDR3 DNA: TGTGCCAGCAACTCTAAGTCAGTGAACACTGAAGCTTTCTTT; CDR3 protein: CASNSKSVNTEAFF
CDR3 length: 16; V gene: TRBV6-1; clone size: -; J gene: TRBJ2-7; D gene: -; CDR3 DNA: TGTGCCAGCAGTGAAGCGCTGGGTTACTGGGGGTACGAGCAGTACTTC; CDR3 protein: CASSEALGYWGYEQYF
CDR3 length: 17; V gene: TRBV19; clone size: -; J gene: TRBJ2-4; D gene: -; CDR3 DNA: TGTGCCAGTAGTATTAGGGGTCAGGATATAACCAAAAACATTCAGTACTTC; CDR3 protein: CASSIRGQDITKNIQYF
CDR3 length: 15; V gene: TRBV30; clone size: few; J gene: TRBJ2-7; D gene: TRBD2; CDR3 DNA: TGTGCCTGGAGTGTGTCTAGCGGACTCTCCTACGAGCAGTACTTC; CDR3 protein: CAWSVSSGLSYEQYF
CDR3 length: 18; V gene: TRBV28; clone size: -; J gene: TRBJ2-2; D gene: TRBD1; CDR3 DNA: TGTGCCAGCAGTTTATGCACCTGGGACAGGGGATGCACCGGGGAGCTGTTTTTT; CDR3 protein: CASSLCTWDRGCTGELFF
CDR3 length: 16; V gene: TRBV18; clone size: -; J gene: TRBJ2-2; D gene: -; CDR3 DNA: TGTGCCAGCTCACCACAAAACAGGGTTCTAACCGGGGAGCTGTTTTTT; CDR3 protein: CASSPQNRVLTGELFF
CDR3 length: 15; V gene: TRBV4-1; clone size: -; J gene: TRBJ2-7; D gene: TRBD1; CDR3 DNA: TGCGCCAGCAGCCCCAGGACAGGTAAAAGGGACGAGCAGTACTTC; CDR3 protein: CASSPRTGKRDEQYF
CDR3 length: 13; V gene: TRBV7-9; clone size: few; J gene: TRBJ1-4; D gene: -; CDR3 DNA: TGTGCCAGCAGCTTATACACAGGGGAAAAACTGTTTTTT; CDR3 protein: CASSLYTGEKLFF
CDR3 length: 15; V gene: TRBV5-1; clone size: -; J gene: TRBJ2-2; D gene: -; CDR3 DNA: TGCGCCAGCAGCTCGGCAGGCATGAACACCGGGGAGCTGTTTTTT; CDR3 protein: CASSSAGMNTGELFF
CDR3 length: 14; V gene: TRBV30; clone size: -; J gene: TRBJ2-1; D gene: TRBD1; CDR3 DNA: TGTGCCTGGAGGGGGGACAGGGGGCTCAATGAGCAGTTCTTC; CDR3 protein: CAWRGDRGLNEQFF
CDR3 length: 15; V gene: TRBV4-2; clone size: -; J gene: TRBJ2-7; D gene: -; CDR3 DNA: TGTGCCAGCAGCCAAGAGGGGGGCGGTTCGGTGGAGCAGTACTTC; CDR3 protein: CASSQEGGGSVEQYF
CDR3 length: 14; V gene: TRBV6-5; clone size: -; J gene: TRBJ2-7; D gene: -; CDR3 DNA: TGTGCCAGCAGTTCCGGGCCGACCTCCTACGAGCAGTACTTC; CDR3 protein: CASSSGPTSYEQYF
CDR3 length: 15; V gene: TRBV14; clone size: -; J gene: TRBJ1-3; D gene: TRBD1; CDR3 DNA: TGTGCCAGCAGCCAGCGGACAGGCTCTGGAAACACCATATATTTT; CDR3 protein: CASSQRTGSGNTIYF
CDR3 length: 10; V gene: TRBV28; clone size: once; J gene: TRBJ1-1; D gene: -; CDR3 DNA: TGTGCCACCTTGGAGGGGTTGCCTTTCTTT; CDR3 protein: CATLEGLPFF
CDR3 length: 14; V gene: TRBV7-3; clone size: -; J gene: TRBJ2-3; D gene: -; CDR3 DNA: TGTGCCAGCACCCCCTCGGCTGGGGCAGATACGCAGTATTTT; CDR3 protein: CASTPSAGADTQYF
CDR3 length: 14; V gene: TRBV5-1; clone size: few; J gene: TRBJ2-5; D gene: -; CDR3 DNA: TGCGCCAGCAGCTTGAGGAGGGGGGGAGAGACCCAGTACTTC; CDR3 protein: CASSLRRGGETQYF
CDR3 length: 14; V gene: TRBV19; clone size: -; J gene: TRBJ1-3; D gene: -; CDR3 DNA: TGTGCCAGTAGTGCGGGACTTCCCGGAGACACCATATATTTT; CDR3 protein: CASSAGLPGDTIYF